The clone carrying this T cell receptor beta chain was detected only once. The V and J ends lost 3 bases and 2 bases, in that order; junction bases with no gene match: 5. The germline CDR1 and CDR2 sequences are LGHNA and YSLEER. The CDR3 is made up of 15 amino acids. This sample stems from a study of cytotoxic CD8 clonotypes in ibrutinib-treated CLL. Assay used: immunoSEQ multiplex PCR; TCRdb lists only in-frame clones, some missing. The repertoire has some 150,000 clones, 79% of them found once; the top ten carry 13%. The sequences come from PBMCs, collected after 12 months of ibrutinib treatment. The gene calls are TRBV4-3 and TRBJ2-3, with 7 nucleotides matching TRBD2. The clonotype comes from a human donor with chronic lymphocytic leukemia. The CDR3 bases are TGCGCCAGCAGCCACGGGCTAGCGGACACAGATACGCAGTATTTT. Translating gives CASSHGLADTDTQYF.